This is a list of T cell receptor beta chains from one sample in a study of PD-1 blockade in classical Hodgkin lymphoma. The assay was immunoSEQ multiplex PCR, and TCRdb's table has in-frame clones only and misses some. The sample yields about 110,000 clones, roughly nine tenths seen once. The input for sequencing was peripheral blood mononuclear cells (PBMCs), taken before the second cycle of nivolumab. The receptor set was obtained from a human donor with classical Hodgkin lymphoma. CDR3s include the opening cysteine and the closing phenylalanine or tryptophan. A D gene is named only where the DNA matches it firmly. The size of a clone is reported for some rows only, either as once, few or many, or as a class for expanded clones.

J gene,clone size,D gene,V gene,CDR3 DNA,CDR3 protein
TRBJ2-3,-,-,TRBV4-3,TGCGCCAGCAGCCAAGATTGGAGTCCGGGGACTAGCACAGATACGCAGTATTTT,CASSQDWSPGTSTDTQYF
TRBJ1-1,-,-,TRBV28,TGTGCCAGCAGTTTGACTCTGCCTGAAGCTTTCTTT,CASSLTLPEAFF
TRBJ2-1,-,TRBD2,TRBV4-1,TGCGCCAGCAGCCAAGAACCGGGAGGGCCAAGGAATGAGCAGTTCTTC,CASSQEPGGPRNEQFF
TRBJ2-1,once,TRBD1,TRBV2,TGTGCCATCCTCGGAAGGATACAGGGGGCGTTGTCCTACAATGAGCAGTTCTTC,CAILGRIQGALSYNEQFF
TRBJ2-3,-,TRBD2,TRBV6-4,TGTGCCAGCAGCCGGGAGGGAGTGGGCGCAGATACGCAGTATTTT,CASSREGVGADTQYF
TRBJ1-2,-,-,TRBV11-2,TGTGCCAGCAGCTTATCGGATCGCCATGGCTACACCTTC,CASSLSDRHGYTF
TRBJ2-7,-,-,TRBV19,TGTGCCAGTAGTATAGATGGAGGGGGACCGTACGAGCAGTACTTC,CASSIDGGGPYEQYF
TRBJ2-2,-,TRBD2,TRBV5-1,TGCGCCAGCAGCTTGGACGGGACTAGCAGCACCGGGGAGCTGTTTTTT,CASSLDGTSSTGELFF
TRBJ1-2,once,-,TRBV5-1,TGCGCCAGCAGCTTGGGGGGGCAGAACTATGGCTACACCTTC,CASSLGGQNYGYTF
TRBJ2-7,once,-,TRBV10-3,TGTGCCATCAAATATCGGGACACCTACGAGCAGTACTTC,CAIKYRDTYEQYF
TRBJ2-1,-,TRBD2,TRBV4-2,TGTGCCAGCAGCCAAACTAGCGGTGATCTCAATGAGCAGTTCTTC,CASSQTSGDLNEQFF
TRBJ2-7,-,-,TRBV19,TGTGCCAGTAGTTTATCCGGGGGAATTTCCTACGAGCAGTACTTC,CASSLSGGISYEQYF
TRBJ2-7,-,TRBD1,TRBV6-1,TGTGCCAGCAGTAGGAGGACAGGGACCTCCTACGAGCAGTACTTC,CASSRRTGTSYEQYF
TRBJ1-2,once,-,TRBV6-5,TGTGCCAGCAGTGAGGCGTTTGTCTATGGCTACACCTTC,CASSEAFVYGYTF
TRBJ1-2,-,-,TRBV6-5,TGTGCCAGCAGTCAAACAGGGTTTCAAGGGGGCTACACCTTC,CASSQTGFQGGYTF
TRBJ1-3,-,-,TRBV6-5,TGTGCCAGCAGTTACTCGGCCGGCTCTGGAAACACCATATATTTT,CASSYSAGSGNTIYF
TRBJ2-2,-,-,TRBV18,TGTGCCAGCTCACCAACAGGTTTGAACACCGGGGAGCTGTTTTTT,CASSPTGLNTGELFF
TRBJ1-4,-,TRBD1,TRBV5-1,TGCGCCAGCAGCCCCCGACAGGGGAGGACTGAAAAACTGTTTTTT,CASSPRQGRTEKLFF
TRBJ2-1,-,-,TRBV10-1,TGCGCCAGCAGAAGCGGAGCTAGCGCCTCCTACAATGAGCAGTTCTTC,CASRSGASASYNEQFF
TRBJ1-1,-,TRBD1,TRBV10-3,TGTGCCATCAGTGACTTTGACAGGGAGACTGAAGCTTTCTTT,CAISDFDRETEAFF
TRBJ2-7,once,-,TRBV25-1,TGTGCCAGCAGTGAAACCCGCCCCTACGAGCAGTACTTC,CASSETRPYEQYF
TRBJ2-2,-,-,TRBV27,TGTGCCAGCAGGGATCGCGCGAACACCGGGGAGCTGTTTTTT,CASRDRANTGELFF
TRBJ2-2,-,TRBD2,TRBV7-8,TGTGCCAGCAGCTTATTTCGGACTAGCGGGAGTCGCGGGGAGCTGTTTTTT,CASSLFRTSGSRGELFF
TRBJ2-5,-,-,TRBV2,TGTGCCAGCCGAGCGAACTACCAAGAGACCCAGTACTTC,CASRANYQETQYF
TRBJ1-4,-,TRBD1,TRBV6-1,TGTGCCAGCGGGAGGGACAGGGGATATGATGAAAAACTGTTTTTT,CASGRDRGYDEKLFF
TRBJ1-3,once,-,TRBV2,TGTGCCAGCCGACGGGACAATTTGATCGTCTCTGGAAACACCATATATTTT,CASRRDNLIVSGNTIYF
TRBJ1-2,few,-,TRBV5-1,TGCGCCAGCAGCTTGCCCCGGGGAGGGACGGGAAATGGCTACACCTTC,CASSLPRGGTGNGYTF
TRBJ2-7,-,-,TRBV18,TGTGCCAGCTCACCACGACAGAGCTCCTACGAGCAGTACTTC,CASSPRQSSYEQYF
TRBJ2-5,-,-,TRBV5-4,TGTGCCAGCAGCTCGCGGGACCTCGGCAGGGAGACCCAGTACTTC,CASSSRDLGRETQYF
TRBJ2-7,-,TRBD1,TRBV27,TGTGCCAGCAGTCTAGGGACAGCGCGGTACGAGCAGTACTTC,CASSLGTARYEQYF
TRBJ2-3,-,-,TRBV29-1,TGCAGCGTTGACCTAGTGAATGATGTGGGGCAAGATACGCAGTATTTT,CSVDLVNDVGQDTQYF
TRBJ2-1,-,-,TRBV5-8,TGTGCCAGCAGCTTGGTGGTTCCGCCGGGGGTCAATGAGCAGTTCTTC,CASSLVVPPGVNEQFF
TRBJ1-1,-,-,TRBV29-1,TGCAGCGTTGCTCCGAGCAGGGCGGCTTTCTTT,CSVAPSRAAFF
TRBJ2-4,-,TRBD2,TRBV18,TGTGCCAGCTCACTCGTGTTGAGCGGGACGCCAAGTGTAGCCAAAAACATTCAGTACTTC,CASSLVLSGTPSVAKNIQYF
TRBJ2-1,once,-,TRBV18,TGTGCCAGCTCACCGGAGGGAAATGAGCAGTTCTTC,CASSPEGNEQFF